Below are 21 T cell receptor beta chains sequenced from a single sample in a study of OX40 agonist ivuxolimab in advanced cancers. Repertoires were generated with immunoSEQ multiplex PCR, while TCRdb's copy carries only in-frame clones and drops some. The sample includes tens of thousands of clones, roughly 85% of them seen just once. The sample in question was CD4+ or CD8+ T cells sorted from blood, obtained in a trial of the OX40 agonist ivuxolimab. The receptors come from an adult with an advanced solid tumor such as melanoma, head and neck, liver or kidney cancer.

The rearrangement links TRBV25-1 to TRBJ2-3; a possible D gene is TRBD2 (6 bases). Trimming left V 7 bases short and J 1 base short, with 15 bases between. The CDR3 spans 15 residues. In germline, CDR1 is MGHDK, CDR2 SYGVNS. CDR3 sequence reads: CASTGVGGGTDTQYF. The CDR3 nucleotides read TGTGCCAGCACGGGGGTTGGCGGGGGCACAGATACGCAGTATTTT. The full variable domain, completed using reference TRBV25-1 and TRBJ2-3, is EADIYQTPRYLVIGTGKKITLECSQTMGHDKMYWYQQDPGMELHLIHYSYGVNSTEKGDLSSESTVSRIRTEHFPLTLESARPSHTSQYLCASTGVGGGTDTQYFGPGTRLTVL.

This chain's CDR3 is CASSLGTGVGETQYF. The CDR3 bases are TGTGCCAGCAGCTTGGGGACGGGGGTCGGAGAGACCCAGTACTTC. The chain is built from TRBV5-5 and TRBJ2-5, with TRBD2 as a possible D gene (6 bases). V was cut by 0 bases and J by 4 bases, with 13 bases left in between. This CDR3 comprises 15 residues. Germline CDR1 is SGHKS and CDR2 is YYEKEE (reference sequence). Based on the CDR3 plus reference TRBV5-5 and TRBJ2-5, the full variable domain is DAGVTQSPTHLIKTRGQQVTLRCSPISGHKSVSWYQQVLGQGPQFIFQYYEKEERGRGNFPDRFSARQFPNYSSELNVNALLLGDSALYLCASSLGTGVGETQYFGPGTRLLVL.

This rearrangement joins TRBV5-4 to TRBJ2-7, with 7 bases matching TRBD2. Germline V gene sequence: CDR1 SGHNT, CDR2 YYREEE (reference sequence). V lost 4 bases, J lost 1 base, and 11 bases stayed unmatched. This CDR3 is 16 amino acids long. CDR3: CASSGGWAGESYEQYF. In DNA, the CDR3 is TGTGCCAGCAGCGGGGGATGGGCGGGGGAATCCTACGAGCAGTACTTC.

This rearrangement joins TRBV7-2 to TRBJ1-2; TRBD1 agrees at 9 bases. V shed 5 bases, J shed 8 bases, and the junction held 12 bases outside the gene matches. Germline CDR1 and CDR2: SGHTA and FQGNSA. This CDR3 spans 15 amino acids. The CDR3 here is CASSQGQGGGGGYTF. Written as DNA, the CDR3 is TGTGCCAGCAGCCAGGGACAGGGTGGAGGAGGGGGCTACACCTTC.

The gene calls are TRBV7-2 and TRBJ2-7; D is perhaps TRBD2 (5 bases). Per germline, CDR1 SGHTA and CDR2 FQGNSA. Trimming removed 3 bases at V and 2 bases at J, with 8 bases between. The CDR3 runs 13 residues. The CDR3 DNA sequence: TGTGCCAGCAGCTTGGAGGCTCCCTACGAGCAGTACTTC. It is translated as CASSLEAPYEQYF.

The chain combines TRBV20-1 with TRBJ2-5; D may be TRBD1 or TRBD2 (5 bases each). Germline values: CDR1 DFQATT, CDR2 SNEGSKA (reference sequence). V was cut by 6 bases and J by 1 base, with 6 bases left in between. This CDR3 contains 11 residues. CDR3 in amino acids: CSAGVQETQYF. DNA for the CDR3: TGCAGTGCGGGGGTCCAAGAGACCCAGTACTTC.

This chain links TRBV27 with TRBJ1-5; D ambiguous. Germline V gene data show CDR1 as MNHEY and CDR2 as SMNVEV (reference sequence). This CDR3 region has 15 residues. V shed 6 bases and J shed 0 bases, with 12 bases lying between them. The CDR3 loop reads CASRYEGSSNQPQHF. CDR3 DNA: TGTGCCAGCAGGTACGAGGGTTCTAGCAATCAGCCCCAGCATTTT.

The V and J genes are TRBV6-6 and TRBJ2-1; D possibly corresponds to TRBD1 (6 bases). V gave up 5 bases and J gave up 0 bases, with 14 bases separating them. Germline V gene lookup returns CDR1 MNHNY and CDR2 SVGAGI (reference sequence). The CDR3 contains 16 residues. The CDR3 loop is CASSGNRAHSYNEQFF. The CDR3 DNA reads as TGTGCCAGCAGTGGTAACAGGGCACACTCCTACAATGAGCAGTTCTTC.

V usage is TRBV7-2 and J usage is TRBJ1-6; D not certain. The CDR3 runs to 15 residues. The V gene's germline CDR1 is SGHTA and CDR2 FQGNSA. V shed 7 bases and J shed 0 bases, with 10 bases lying between them. The chain's CDR3 is CASTVPSSYNSPLHF. The CDR3 DNA sequence: TGTGCCAGCACGGTACCAAGCTCCTATAATTCACCCCTCCACTTT.

The rearrangement uses TRBV30 and TRBJ2-1; 7 bases fit TRBD1. This CDR3 contains 15 residues. V gave up 4 bases and J gave up 0 bases; unmatched junction bases: 6. CDR1 is GTSNPN and CDR2 is SVGIG in the germline V gene (reference sequence). CDR3 residues: CAWNPTGVSYNEQFF. The DNA of the CDR3 is TGTGCCTGGAATCCCACAGGGGTCTCCTACAATGAGCAGTTCTTC.

This clone was detected a few times. The chain couples TRBV7-2 to TRBJ1-1, with TRBD1 as a possible D gene (5 bases). Germline-derived CDR1 and CDR2 are SGHTA and FQGNSA. Trimming removed 2 bases from V and 6 bases from J, with 19 bases in between. The length of the CDR3 is 16 residues. CDR3: CASSLWAGTLSPEAFF. CDR3 bases: TGTGCCAGCAGCTTATGGGCAGGGACCCTTTCCCCTGAAGCTTTCTTT.

This chain links TRBV7-2 with TRBJ1-2; D gene ambiguous. The germline V gene has CDR1 SGHTA and CDR2 FQGNSA. Trimming took 2 bases from V and 6 from J, leaving 7 bases between them. The CDR3 extends over 12 amino acids. The CDR3 nucleotides read TGTGCCAGCAGCTTATTCCTTGATGGCTACACCTTC. This encodes CASSLFLDGYTF.

The chain has TRBV9 and TRBJ2-2, with 12 positions matching TRBD2. Germline assignment: CDR1 SGDLS and CDR2 YYNGEE. V lost 1 base to trimming and J lost 5 bases; unmatched junction nucleotides: 6. The CDR3 contains 17 residues. The CDR3 nucleotides read TGTGCCAGCAGCGTAACTAGCGGGGGGTTGGAGACCGGGGAGCTGTTTTTT. Its protein product is CASSVTSGGLETGELFF.

The rearrangement joins TRBV5-1 to TRBJ1-4; 7 nucleotides agree with TRBD1. The CDR3 is made up of 14 amino acids. V shed 2 bases and J 10 bases; nucleotides not matched to a gene: 8. Germline CDR1 reads SGHRS; CDR2 reads YFSETQ. The chain's CDR3 is CASSFGQEEGKLFF. The CDR3 coding sequence is TGCGCCAGCAGCTTTGGACAGGAGGAGGGAAAACTGTTTTTT.

This clone was seen a few times. The gene calls are TRBV19 and TRBJ1-5, with 8 bases that match TRBD1. The germline gives CDR1 LNHDA, CDR2 SQIVND (reference sequence). The V segment lost 8 bases and the J segment 4 bases; nucleotides outside the gene matches: 1. The CDR3 totals 12 residues. This CDR3 is CASRQGNQPQHF. In DNA form, the CDR3 reads TGTGCCAGTCGACAGGGGAATCAGCCCCAGCATTTT. Supplemented by reference TRBV19 and TRBJ1-5, the full variable domain reads DGGITQSPKYLFRKEGQNVTLSCEQNLNHDAMYWYRQDPGQGLRLIYYSQIVNDFQKGDIAEGYSVSREKKESFPLTVTSAQKNPTAFYLCASRQGNQPQHFGDGTRLSIL.

This chain uses TRBV15 with TRBJ2-5; D is tentatively TRBD1 or TRBD2 (5 bases each). CDR3 length equals 13 residues. The V and J ends lost 5 bases and 3 bases respectively, with 10 bases between them. CDR1 LNHNV and CDR2 YYDKDF come from the germline V gene (reference sequence). In DNA, the CDR3 is TGTGCCACCAGCGTGGGACGGGAAGAGACCCAGTACTTC. It specifies CATSVGREETQYF.

The chain uses TRBV4-1 and TRBJ1-3; D is ambiguous. Germline V gene sequence: CDR1 MGHRA, CDR2 YSYEKL. Trimming shortened V by 0 bases and J by 0 bases, and 9 bases separated the two germline ends. CDR3 length equals 16 residues. CDR3 loop: CASSQDMGFSGNTIYF. The CDR3 DNA follows: TGCGCCAGCAGCCAAGACATGGGCTTCTCTGGAAACACCATATATTTT.

CDR3 coding DNA: TGCGCCAGCAGCTTGACACTAGCGGGGTTCACAGATACGCAGTATTTT. This codes for CASSLTLAGFTDTQYF. This rearrangement joins TRBV5-1 to TRBJ2-3, with 10 bases aligning to TRBD2. CDR1 is SGHRS and CDR2 is YFSETQ in the germline V gene. J gave up 2 bases and V 1 base, and 4 bases lay outside the gene matches. The CDR3 is 16 amino acids.

The CDR3 loop reads CASSFQESTDTQYF. The CDR3 DNA follows: TGCGCCAGCAGCTTCCAGGAGAGCACAGATACGCAGTATTTT. The gene calls are TRBV5-1 and TRBJ2-3, with D hard to call. Per germline, CDR1 SGHRS and CDR2 YFSETQ. CDR3 length: 14 residues. V shed 2 bases and J shed 0 bases, with 7 bases lying between them.

This chain connects TRBV4-2 to TRBJ1-1, with unresolved D. Trimming stripped 1 base from V and 1 base from J, with 7 bases between. This CDR3 has 14 residues. Per the germline V gene, CDR1 is LGHNA and CDR2 is YNFKEQ. CDR3: CASSQGPGNTEAFF. CDR3 coding DNA: TGTGCCAGCAGCCAAGGCCCGGGGAACACTGAAGCTTTCTTT.

The chain couples TRBV4-2 to TRBJ2-5; 10 bases are a match to TRBD1. This CDR3 is built from 16 residues. The germline CDR1 and CDR2 sequences are LGHNA and YNFKEQ. The ends lost 1 base at V and 5 bases at J; junction bases unmatched: 7. The chain's CDR3 is CASSQGLTGGTETQYF. CDR3 nucleotide sequence: TGTGCCAGCAGCCAAGGATTGACAGGGGGCACGGAGACCCAGTACTTC.